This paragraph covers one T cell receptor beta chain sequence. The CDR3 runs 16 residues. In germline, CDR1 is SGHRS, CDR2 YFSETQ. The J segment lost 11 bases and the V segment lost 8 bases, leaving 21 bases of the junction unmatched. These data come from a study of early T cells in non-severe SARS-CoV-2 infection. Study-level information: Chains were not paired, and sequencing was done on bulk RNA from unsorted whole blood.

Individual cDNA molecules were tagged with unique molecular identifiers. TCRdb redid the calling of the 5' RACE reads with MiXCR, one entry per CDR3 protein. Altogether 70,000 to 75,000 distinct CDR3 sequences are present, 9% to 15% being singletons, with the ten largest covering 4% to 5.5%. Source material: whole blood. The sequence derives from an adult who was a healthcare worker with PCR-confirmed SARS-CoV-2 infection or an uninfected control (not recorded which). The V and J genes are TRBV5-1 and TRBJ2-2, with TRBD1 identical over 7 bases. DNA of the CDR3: TGCGCCAGGCCAAAACAGGGGTTGAGGAACACCACTGAGCTGTTTTTT. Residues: CARPKQGLRNTTELFF.